The rows below give T cell receptor beta chains drawn from one sample of a study of identical twins. From the 5' RACE reads, TCRdb called clonotypes with MiXCR, one entry per CDR3 protein. The sample has 450,000 to 650,000 distinct CDR3 sequences; roughly 15% are singletons. These data are also associated with another study on yellow fever vaccine responses in identical twins.

Sequenced material: CD4+ T cells sorted from blood. Source of these receptors: a young woman in good health. Each CDR3 is given with its conserved first and last residue. D genes are given only for firm matches. Only part of the rows carry a size: once, few, many, or a class if the clone is expanded.

15 . many TRBJ2-1 TRBV5-1 TGCGCCAGCAGCTCTTCCGGCGCAAGGTCGAATGAGCAGTTCTTC CASSSSGARSNEQFF
11 . few TRBJ1-1 TRBV7-9 TGTGCCAGCAGCTTACTTCCTGAAGCTTTCTTT CASSLLPEAFF
17 TRBD2 . TRBJ2-2 TRBV7-2 TGTGCCAGCAGCCTCGGGGGCGGGAGGAGCCAGAACGGGGAGCTGTTTTTT CASSLGGGRSQNGELFF
11 . . TRBJ2-1 TRBV20-1 TGCAGTGGTTCGACCTACAATGAGCAGTTCTTC CSGSTYNEQFF
13 . . TRBJ2-1 TRBV2 TGTGCCAGCAAGGGAGAGAACTACAATGAGCAGTTCTTC CASKGENYNEQFF
12 . few TRBJ2-5 TRBV20-1 TGCAGTGCTAAGTGGGGGGCTGAGACCCAGTACTTC CSAKWGAETQYF
15 TRBD2 . TRBJ2-1 TRBV12-3/TRBV12-4 TGTGCCAGCACCGGGAGGGGAAGCTCCTACAATGAGCAGTTCTTC CASTGRGSSYNEQFF
16 TRBD1 few TRBJ2-2 TRBV12-3/TRBV12-4 TGTGCCAGCACCATGGGACAGGCGTCGAACACCGGGGAGCTGTTTTTT CASTMGQASNTGELFF
16 . few TRBJ2-3 TRBV15 TGTGCCACCAGCAGAGTCGTGGCCCTCGGCACAGATACGCAGTATTTT CATSRVVALGTDTQYF
17 TRBD1 . TRBJ2-3 TRBV24-1 TGTGCCACCAGTGATTCCGGCCAGGGACAGGGGACAGATACGCAGTATTTT CATSDSGQGQGTDTQYF
14 . . TRBJ2-5 TRBV5-6 TGTGCCAGCAGCTTGCGGGGGGCCTCTGAGACCCAGTACTTC CASSLRGASETQYF
14 TRBD1 . TRBJ1-2 TRBV5-1 TGCGCCAGCAGCTACCCAAGACAGGGGGAAGGCTACACCTTC CASSYPRQGEGYTF
16 TRBD2 few TRBJ2-1 TRBV20-1 TGCAGTGCTAGAGAACCGGTTCTAGCGGGCTACAATGAGCAGTTCTTC CSAREPVLAGYNEQFF
16 . few TRBJ2-5 TRBV5-1 TGCGCCAGCAGCTCCGGGGGTGGGGCAGTCCAAGAGACCCAGTACTTC CASSSGGGAVQETQYF
14 . . TRBJ2-2 TRBV12-3/TRBV12-4 TGTGCCAGCAGACAAAGCGAGGGTTCCGGGGAGCTGTTTTTT CASRQSEGSGELFF
14 TRBD1 . TRBJ2-1 TRBV2 TGTGCCAGCAGCGAACAGGGGGCGTTCAATGAGCAGTTCTTC CASSEQGAFNEQFF
14 TRBD2 . TRBJ2-1 TRBV6-4 TGTGCCAGCAGTACTAGCGGGGGTATCAATGAGCAGTTCTTC CASSTSGGINEQFF
14 . many TRBJ2-5 TRBV12-3/TRBV12-4 TGTGCCAGCAGCTTACAGGGCCTCCAAGAGACCCAGTACTTC CASSLQGLQETQYF
14 . few TRBJ1-1 TRBV5-5 TGTGCCAGCAGCTCCGGGTTCGTGAACACTGAAGCTTTCTTT CASSSGFVNTEAFF
13 . few TRBJ2-1 TRBV2 TGTGCCAGCAGTGGACTCCCGAGGCATGAGCAGTTCTTC CASSGLPRHEQFF